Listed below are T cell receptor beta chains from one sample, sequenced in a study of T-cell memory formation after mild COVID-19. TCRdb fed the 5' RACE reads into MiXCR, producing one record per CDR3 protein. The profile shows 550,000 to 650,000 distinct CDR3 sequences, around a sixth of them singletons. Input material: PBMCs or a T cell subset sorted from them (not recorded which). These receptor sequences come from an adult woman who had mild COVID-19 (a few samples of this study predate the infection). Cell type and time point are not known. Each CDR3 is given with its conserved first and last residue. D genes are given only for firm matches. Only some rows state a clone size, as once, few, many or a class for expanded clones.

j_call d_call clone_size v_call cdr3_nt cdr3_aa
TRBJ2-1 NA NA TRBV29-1 TGCAGCGTTGCCCACCCGGGACACGGCAATGAGCAGTTCTTC CSVAHPGHGNEQFF
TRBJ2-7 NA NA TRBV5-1 TGCGCCAGCAGCGTTGGTAAGGGTTCCTACGAGCAGTACTTC CASSVGKGSYEQYF
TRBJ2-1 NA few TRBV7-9 TGTGCCAGCAGCTCCGCCGAATACGGGAGTCCCTCCTACAATGAGCAGTTCTTC CASSSAEYGSPSYNEQFF
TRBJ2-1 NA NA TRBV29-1 TGCAGCGTTGGGTTGGCAGGTTACAATGAGCAGTTCTTC CSVGLAGYNEQFF
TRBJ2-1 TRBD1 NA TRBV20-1 TGCAGTGCCCCTAGGGCAGGGGGCTCTGAGCAGTTCTTC CSAPRAGGSEQFF
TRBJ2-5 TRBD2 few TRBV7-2 TGTGCCAGCAGCTTCCTAGCGGGAGTTGAGACCCAGTACTTC CASSFLAGVETQYF
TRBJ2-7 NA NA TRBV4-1 TGCGCCAGCAGCCAAGATGAGGGACGCTCCTACGAGCAGTACTTC CASSQDEGRSYEQYF
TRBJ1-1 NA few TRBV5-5 TGTGCCAGCAGTGTCAGGGACTTAGGCACTGAAGCTTTCTTT CASSVRDLGTEAFF
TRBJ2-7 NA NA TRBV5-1 TGCGCCAGCAGCCCGGCCTCAGGACTCTACGAGCAGTACTTC CASSPASGLYEQYF
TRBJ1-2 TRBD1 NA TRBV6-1 TGTGCCGGCTCCGGGACAGGGTTGGGACTATATGGCTACACCTTC CAGSGTGLGLYGYTF
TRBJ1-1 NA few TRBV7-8 TGTGCCAGCAGCTTACCCGCCGCGAACACTGAAGCTTTCTTT CASSLPAANTEAFF
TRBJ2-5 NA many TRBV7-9 TGTGCCAGCAGCTTAGTTGGTAAAGAGACCCAGTACTTC CASSLVGKETQYF
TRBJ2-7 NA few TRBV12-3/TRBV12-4 TGTGCCAGCAGTCTCCAGGGGTACACCGAGCAGTACTTC CASSLQGYTEQYF
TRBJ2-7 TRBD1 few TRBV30 TGTGCCTGGAGCTCCGGGACAGGGGCTCGGGAGCAGTACTTC CAWSSGTGAREQYF
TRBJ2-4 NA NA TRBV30 TGTGCCTGGAGCTATGGGGCCAAAAACATTCAGTACTTC CAWSYGAKNIQYF
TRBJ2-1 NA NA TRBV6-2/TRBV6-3 TGTGCCAGCAGCCGCCCTTCTAGCGCCGCCTACAATGAGCAGTTCTTC CASSRPSSAAYNEQFF
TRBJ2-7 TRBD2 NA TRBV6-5 TGTGCCAGTTTAGCGGGAGGGTCCTACGAGCAGTACTTC CASLAGGSYEQYF
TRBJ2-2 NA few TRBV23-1 TGCGCCAGCAGCCAACAGGGTTGGGACACCGGGGAGCTGTTTTTT CASSQQGWDTGELFF
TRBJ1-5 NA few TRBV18 TGTGCCAGCTCACCCCCGGGCAATCAGCCCCAGCATTTT CASSPPGNQPQHF
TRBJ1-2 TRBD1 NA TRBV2 TGTGCCAGCAGTGGGGGGACAGGGTATGGCTACACCTTC CASSGGTGYGYTF
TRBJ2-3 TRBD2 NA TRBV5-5 TGTGCCAGCAGCTTGGCCGGGACTAGAAACACAGATACGCAGTATTTT CASSLAGTRNTDTQYF
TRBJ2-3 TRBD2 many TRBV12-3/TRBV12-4 TGTGCCAGCAGTTGGACTAGCTTCACAGATACGCAGTATTTT CASSWTSFTDTQYF
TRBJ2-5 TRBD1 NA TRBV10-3 TGTGCCATCAGTGATGGGGGACAGCACCAAGAGACCCAGTACTTC CAISDGGQHQETQYF
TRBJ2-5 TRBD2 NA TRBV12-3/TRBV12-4 TGTGCCAGCACCGCCCAACTAGCGGGGGGTCCGGAGACCCAGTACTTC CASTAQLAGGPETQYF
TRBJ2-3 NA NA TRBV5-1 TGCGCCAGCAGCATAGGGACATCCGTAACGCAGTATTTT CASSIGTSVTQYF
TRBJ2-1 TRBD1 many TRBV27 TGTGCCAGCAGTCCGTCCCCCGGGACAGGGAGCAGTGAGCAGTTCTTC CASSPSPGTGSSEQFF
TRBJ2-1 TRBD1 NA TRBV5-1 TGCGCCAGCATTGACAGGGGGCATGAGCAGTTCTTC CASIDRGHEQFF
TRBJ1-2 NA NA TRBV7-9 TGTGCCAGCACGGGACAAATGAAGTATGGCTACACCTTC CASTGQMKYGYTF
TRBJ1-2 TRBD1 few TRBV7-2 TGTGCCAGCAGCCCCCCACCGCCCGGGACAGGGAGTCACTATGGCTACACCTTC CASSPPPPGTGSHYGYTF